This T cell receptor beta chain was sequenced during a study of shared clonotypes between healthy human individuals. Terminally differentiated effector memory CD45RA+ cells were left out of the naive CD8 fraction, which was CD45RO-negative and positively selected for CCR7. Using immunoSEQ multiplex PCR, the repertoire was profiled, and TCRdb retains in-frame clones only, with some absent. Among millions of clones listed, less than 95% were seen once. In the case of this clone: Other DNA sequences in the sample encode the same CDR3.

V dropped 0 bases and J dropped 0; count of bases not matched to a gene: 0. The CDR3 has 15 residues. The germline CDR1 and CDR2 sequences are SGHDT and YYEEEE. The sequenced material came from naive CD8+ T cells sorted from blood. The TCR was taken from a man aged 18-30 years in good health. This chain connects TRBV5-6 to TRBJ2-1, with TRBD2 matching over 7 bases. The CDR3: CASSLGGSSYNEQFF. CDR3 DNA sequence: TGTGCCAGCAGCTTGGGCGGGAGCTCCTACAATGAGCAGTTCTTC.